This T cell receptor beta chain was identified in a study of blood T cell repertoires in COVID-19. Overall study context: Sites across the United States, Italy and Spain contributed samples from acute and convalescent COVID-19. Nucleic acid was either cDNA or gDNA, and it came from T cells, B-cell-depleted T cells, or PBMCs.

The authors' processing: Researchers report that nucleated cell counts were estimated from reference gene primer amplification. Data came from immunoSEQ multiplex PCR; TCRdb stores just in-frame clones and leaves some out. V, J and clone size were drawn from that table, and D and trimming were deduced from the DNA. Of approximately 340,000 clones in the sample, 80% to 90% are singletons; the top ten hold under 3%. The specimen sequenced was peripheral blood. The sequence was obtained from a man in his thirties or forties with active or convalescent COVID-19.

The CDR3 is CASKASGYNEQFF. In DNA, the CDR3 is TGTGCCAGCAAGGCTAGCGGCTACAATGAGCAGTTCTTC. This chain links TRBV28 with TRBJ2-1, with 7 bases aligning to TRBD2. The CDR3 totals 13 residues. V was clipped by 7 bases and J by 3 bases; unmatched bases: 3. Germline values: CDR1 MDHEN, CDR2 SYDVKM. The complete variable domain, with remaining parts taken from reference TRBV28 and TRBJ2-1, reads DVKVTQSSRYLVKRTGEKVFLECVQDMDHENMFWYRQDPGLGLRLIYFSYDVKMKEKGDIPEGYSVSREKKERFSLILESASTNQTSMYLCASKASGYNEQFFGPGTRLTVL.